The 20 T cell receptor beta chains presented below share a single source sample, sequenced in a study of glioma-infiltrating T cells. Amplification of TCR alpha and beta CDR3 regions from RNA used iRepertoire nested multiplex PCR. A single record per CDR3 protein comes from TCRdb applying MiXCR to the multiplex PCR reads. The sample lists 100,000 to 150,000 distinct CDR3 sequences; 23% were seen once. The sequenced sample consisted of glioma tissue, nonneoplastic brain tissue, or PBMCs (not recorded which). These receptors were obtained from a human donor with low-grade glioma or glioblastoma, undergoing nonglioma brain surgery, or in good health (not recorded which).

CDR3 residues: CASSLEAGTEAFF. CDR3 nucleotides: TGTGCCAGCAGCTTAGAGGCCGGCACTGAAGCTTTCTTT. The rearrangement uses TRBV7-9 and TRBJ1-1; unclear D gene. The CDR3 has 13 amino acids. Germline V gives CDR1 SEHNR, CDR2 FQNEAQ (reference sequence). V lost 1 base, J lost 4 bases, and 7 bases lay in between.

This clonotype was counted ten times or more. The chain combines TRBV4-1 with TRBJ2-1; 8 positions match TRBD1. V shed 1 base, J shed 2 bases, and the junction held 4 bases outside the gene matches. CDR3 length equals 16 residues. Germline CDR1 and CDR2: MGHRA and YSYEKL. The CDR3 loop reads CASSQGDRGPYNEQFF. The CDR3 DNA reads TGCGCCAGCAGCCAAGGAGACAGGGGTCCCTACAATGAGCAGTTCTTC.

This clonotype occurred many times. The chain couples TRBV5-4 to TRBJ2-3; 8 bases agree with TRBD1. V gave up 4 bases and J gave up 4 bases; unmatched junction bases: 11. Germline-derived CDR1 and CDR2 are SGHNT and YYREEE (reference sequence). CDR3 size: 16 residues. This chain's CDR3 is CASSLPGQVRPDTQYF. The CDR3 nucleotides read TGTGCCAGCAGCCTCCCGGGACAGGTGCGGCCAGATACGCAGTATTTT.

This clonotype showed up many times. The chain recombines TRBV27 with TRBJ1-3, with TRBD1 matching 10 bases. V shed 5 bases and J 4 bases; nucleotides not matched to a gene: 8. The CDR3 spans 16 residues. Germline CDR1 reads MNHEY; CDR2 reads SMNVEV (reference sequence). Here the CDR3 reads CASSPGPGQGGNTIYF. CDR3 sequence (DNA): TGTGCCAGCAGTCCGGGACCGGGACAGGGGGGAAACACCATATATTTT.

The chain combines TRBV29-1 with TRBJ1-5; 9 positions agree with TRBD1. V shed 7 bases, J shed 0 bases, and the junction held 4 bases outside the gene matches. The CDR3 runs to 14 residues. Looked up from germline, CDR1 is SQVTM and CDR2 is ANQGSEA. CDR3 in DNA: TGCAGCGCGGGGGGACAGGGTAGCAATCAGCCCCAGCATTTT. Protein product: CSAGGQGSNQPQHF.

CDR3 in amino acids: CASISPDYEQYF. The CDR3 nucleotides are TGTGCCAGCATCTCCCCCGACTACGAGCAGTACTTC. The chain uses TRBV12-3 or TRBV12-4 and TRBJ2-7; no reliable D call. V was shortened by 7 bases and J by 3 bases, with 10 bases between the two germline ends. This CDR3 spans 12 amino acids.

This clonotype was seen at least ten times. This chain uses TRBV6-1 with TRBJ2-7; 13 bases fit TRBD2. Looked up from germline, CDR1 is MNHNS and CDR2 is SASEGT. The ends lost 5 bases at V and 3 bases at J; junction bases unmatched: 1. The CDR3 loop spans 14 amino acids. Written as DNA, the CDR3 is TGTGCCAGCAGTCGGACTAGCGGGAGCTACGAGCAGTACTTC. This codes for CASSRTSGSYEQYF.

This clonotype was counted ten times or more. V usage is TRBV20-1 and J usage is TRBJ1-2, with 9 bases identical to TRBD1. There are 15 residues in the CDR3. J was trimmed by 5 bases and V by 2 bases; bases with no gene match: 9. CDR1 is DFQATT, CDR2 SNEGSKA, per germline (reference sequence). CDR3 residues: CSARTPGQGMYGYTF. CDR3 DNA sequence: TGCAGTGCTAGAACTCCCGGACAGGGGATGTATGGCTACACCTTC.

In DNA, the CDR3 is TGTGCCAGCTCACCAGGACAGGGTAGTCAGCCCCAGCATTTT. Amino acids: CASSPGQGSQPQHF. V usage is TRBV18 and J usage is TRBJ1-5, with 8 bases lining up with TRBD1. The CDR3 covers 14 residues. V lost 2 bases and J lost 6; bases outside the gene matches: 3. CDR1 and CDR2 (germline): KGHSH, LQKENI.

This clonotype was counted many times. V is TRBV6-6 and J is TRBJ2-5; 7 positions match TRBD2. The V and J ends lost 0 bases and 1 base, in that order; junction bases with no gene match: 2. CDR1 is MNHNY, CDR2 SVGAGI, per germline (reference sequence). The CDR3 runs to 15 residues. CDR3 nucleotides: TGTGCCAGCAGTTACTCGGGACTAACCCAAGAGACCCAGTACTTC. Its translation is CASSYSGLTQETQYF.

This clonotype was counted many times. The chain has TRBV20-1 and TRBJ2-3; 12 nucleotides line up with TRBD2. CDR3 length equals 16 residues. V lost 3 bases and J lost 0; bases outside the gene matches: 4. In germline, CDR1 is DFQATT, CDR2 SNEGSKA (reference sequence). The CDR3 here is CSASGLAGSSTDTQYF. For the CDR3, the DNA is TGCAGTGCTAGTGGACTAGCGGGATCTAGCACAGATACGCAGTATTTT.

At least ten counts were recorded for this clonotype. This chain connects TRBV19 to TRBJ2-5; D gene unclear. The CDR3 length is 16 residues. Germline lookup yields CDR1 LNHDA and CDR2 SQIVND (reference sequence). V lost 0 bases to trimming and J lost 2 bases, with 13 bases between them. CDR3 protein: CASSIDREGRQETQYF. CDR3 coding DNA: TGTGCCAGTAGTATAGATAGGGAAGGTCGGCAAGAGACCCAGTACTTC.

This clonotype was observed at least ten times. The chain is built from TRBV7-9 and TRBJ2-7; 7 bases agree with TRBD1. V shed 3 bases and J 5 bases; nucleotides not matched to a gene: 13. Germline CDR1 and CDR2: SEHNR and FQNEAQ (reference sequence). CDR3 length: 16 residues. The CDR3 region has the DNA TGTGCCAGCAGCTTGAGGAACCCCCAGGGACAGAACGAGCAGTACTTC. It is translated as CASSLRNPQGQNEQYF.

In its sample, this clonotype was seen many times. The chain links TRBV6-1 to TRBJ2-3; 8 nucleotides agree with TRBD2. The CDR3 length is 12 residues. In germline, CDR1 is MNHNS, CDR2 SASEGT. After removal of 9 bases from V and 1 base from J, the junction contained 0 bases not matched to a gene. CDR3 sequence: CARAGGTDTQYF. DNA for the CDR3: TGTGCCAGAGCGGGAGGCACAGATACGCAGTATTTT.

This clonotype was recorded only once. A much larger clone differs by one base, so this may be a read error. The chain uses TRBV7-2 and TRBJ2-3; D not resolved. Trimming stripped 3 bases from V and 4 bases from J, with 11 bases between. CDR3 length equals 14 residues. The germline CDR1 and CDR2 sequences are SGHTA and FQGNSA. The CDR3, as DNA: TGTGCCAGCAGCTTGCGAGTATCTGCAGATACGCAGTATTTT. It encodes CASSLRVSADTQYF.

Notes on this clonotype: A read error is possible here, since a much larger clone lies one base away. J is TRBJ1-5 and V is TRBV12-3 or TRBV12-4, with no clear D. This CDR3 comprises 14 residues. With 3 bases removed from V and 2 bases from J, the gap between germline ends came to 8 bases. DNA of the CDR3: TGTGCCAGCAGTTTTTCCAGAGGCAATCAGCCCCAGCATTTT. This sequence encodes CASSFSRGNQPQHF.

The rearrangement links TRBV20-1 to TRBJ2-7; TRBD1 matches 7 bases. Trimming at V came to 6 bases and at J to 3 bases, leaving 8 bases not matched to a gene. The CDR3 has 13 amino acids. Germline V gene lookup returns CDR1 DFQATT and CDR2 SNEGSKA (reference sequence). The CDR3 region has the DNA TGCAGTGCCCCAGGGGGTCGCGACTACGAGCAGTACTTC. Translation: CSAPGGRDYEQYF.

This clonotype was counted a few times. The gene calls are TRBV10-3 and TRBJ1-6, with 7 bases fitting TRBD1. Losses at the gene ends were 8 bases for V and 7 bases for J; bases not matched to a gene: 5. Germline V gene data show CDR1 as ENHRY and CDR2 as SYGVKD. There are 13 residues in the CDR3. The DNA of the CDR3 is TGTGCCATCTGGACAGGCTCCAATTCACCCCTCCACTTT. Translated: CAIWTGSNSPLHF.

V and J are TRBV19 and TRBJ1-5, with 8 bases that match TRBD1. Germline V gene sequence: CDR1 LNHDA, CDR2 SQIVND (reference sequence). The CDR3 is 17 amino acids. V lost 5 bases and J lost 0; bases outside the gene matches: 9. The chain's CDR3 is CASSPPGGSDSNQPQHF. The CDR3 DNA is TGTGCCAGTAGTCCGCCAGGGGGCAGTGATAGCAATCAGCCCCAGCATTTT. The full variable domain, completed using reference TRBV19 and TRBJ1-5, is DGGITQSPKYLFRKEGQNVTLSCEQNLNHDAMYWYRQDPGQGLRLIYYSQIVNDFQKGDIAEGYSVSREKKESFPLTVTSAQKNPTAFYLCASSPPGGSDSNQPQHFGDGTRLSIL.

This sequence joins TRBV12-3 or TRBV12-4 and TRBJ1-1; tentative D call: TRBD1 (5 bases). Trimming removed 6 bases at V and 7 bases at J, with 15 bases between. This CDR3 region has 13 residues. The CDR3 bases are TGTGCCAGCAGCCTTCTGGGGACCGTTGAAGCTTTCTTT. Protein: CASSLLGTVEAFF.